A selection of T cell receptor beta chains follows, all from one sample in a study of shared T cell receptors in the human thymus. The protocol was immunoSEQ multiplex PCR, while the TCRdb copy is restricted to in-frame clones and leaves out a portion. Of under 450,000 clones listed, roughly 94% are singletons. Specimen: thymocytes. These receptors were obtained from a human donor. Both conserved end residues are part of each CDR3. D genes are given only for firm matches. Rows may omit the clone size; those that give it use once, few, many or a size class.

CDR3aa | CDR3nt | abundance | j_gene | d_gene | v_gene
CASSLRDPSGCEQFF | TGTGCCAGCAGCCTCCGGGACCCCTCGGGATGTGAGCAGTTCTTC | once | TRBJ2-1 | - | TRBV4-2
CASSHPRAGTSGLSSYNEQFF | TGTGCCAGCAGCCACCCGAGAGCCGGGACTAGCGGGTTAAGCTCCTACAATGAGCAGTTCTTC | - | TRBJ2-1 | TRBD2 | TRBV28
CASSASGGTEAFF | TGCGCCAGCAGTGCCTCTGGCGGCACTGAAGCTTTCTTT | - | TRBJ1-1 | - | TRBV10-2
CSAPGETQYF | TGCAGTGCTCCCGGCGAGACCCAGTACTTC | once | TRBJ2-5 | - | TRBV20-1
CASSIRQSWQPQHF | TGTGCCAGTAGTATCCGACAATCATGGCAGCCCCAGCATTTT | - | TRBJ1-5 | - | TRBV19
CATSRDVFGQGAYEQYF | TGTGCCACCAGCAGAGATGTTTTCGGACAGGGGGCCTACGAGCAGTACTTC | - | TRBJ2-7 | TRBD1 | TRBV15
CASSSRAGGLGGTQYF | TGTGCCAGCAGTTCCCGAGCGGGGGGGTTGGGGGGTACGCAGTATTTT | - | TRBJ2-3 | TRBD2 | TRBV27
CASPWVAGDNEQFF | TGTGCCAGTCCGTGGGTAGCGGGAGACAATGAGCAGTTCTTC | once | TRBJ2-1 | TRBD2 | TRBV19
CASSQGSGRGNEQFF | TGTGCCAGCAGCCAAGGGAGCGGGAGAGGGAATGAGCAGTTCTTC | - | TRBJ2-1 | TRBD2 | TRBV4-2
CASSLEGQETIDTQYF | TGTGCCAGCAGCTTAGAAGGGCAGGAGACAATAGATACGCAGTATTTT | - | TRBJ2-3 | - | TRBV11-2
CASSLGNSNQPQHF | TGTGCCAGCAGCTTGGGGAACAGCAATCAGCCCCAGCATTTT | once | TRBJ1-5 | - | TRBV5-8
CASSLVGGSEDF | TGTGCCAGCAGCTTAGTAGGGGGTTCGGAGGACTTC | - | TRBJ2-7 | - | TRBV7-9
CASGLLAGDYNEQFF | TGTGCTAGTGGTTTGTTGGCGGGAGACTACAATGAGCAGTTCTTC | - | TRBJ2-1 | TRBD2 | TRBV12-5
CASSYYLAGSTDTQYF | TGTGCCAGCAGTTACTACCTAGCGGGATCCACAGATACGCAGTATTTT | - | TRBJ2-3 | TRBD2 | TRBV6-5
CASSYSRTGGDQPQHF | TGTGCCAGCAGTTACTCTAGGACAGGGGGCGATCAGCCCCAGCATTTT | once | TRBJ1-5 | TRBD1 | TRBV6-5
CASSPRAGGRGYEQYF | TGTGCCAGCAGCCCTAGGGCGGGAGGGCGGGGCTACGAGCAGTACTTC | - | TRBJ2-7 | TRBD2 | TRBV27
CSVGDRTKTQYF | TGCAGCGTGGGGGACAGGACAAAGACCCAGTACTTC | once | TRBJ2-5 | TRBD1 | TRBV29-1
CASSQDPASYEQYF | TGTGCCAGCAGCCAAGATCCAGCCTCCTACGAGCAGTACTTC | once | TRBJ2-7 | - | TRBV14
CASSPGTATPGRLETQYF | TGTGCCAGCAGCCCCGGGACGGCCACCCCGGGCAGGTTAGAGACCCAGTACTTC | - | TRBJ2-5 | - | TRBV5-8
CASAQGSYGYTF | TGTGCTAGTGCTCAGGGATCCTATGGCTACACCTTC | - | TRBJ1-2 | - | TRBV12-5
CASSLRDYEQYF | TGTGCCAGCTCACTGCGGGATTACGAGCAGTACTTC | - | TRBJ2-7 | - | TRBV18
CASSFPPGQTPGDNEKLFF | TGTGCCAGCAGTTTTCCACCGGGACAGACTCCGGGAGATAATGAAAAACTGTTTTTT | - | TRBJ1-4 | TRBD1 | TRBV5-6
CASSQGLAGVTDTQYF | TGCGCCAGCAGCCAAGGACTAGCGGGAGTCACAGATACGCAGTATTTT | - | TRBJ2-3 | TRBD2 | TRBV4-1
CASSQARGGTNTGELFF | TGTGCCAGCAGCCAAGCTCGGGGAGGGACGAACACCGGGGAGCTGTTTTTT | - | TRBJ2-2 | TRBD2 | TRBV14
CASSLNDQVCEAFF | TGTGCCAGCAGCCTCAATGACCAGGTATGTGAAGCTTTCTTT | - | TRBJ1-1 | - | TRBV4-2